This TCR beta chain was found in a study of beta chain features in type 1 diabetes. The whole isolated RNA underwent reverse transcription, so sequencing captured expressed TCRB transcripts. Naive, central memory and regulatory T cell samples averaged around 3.9 million immunoSEQ reads each. TCRdb's table, derived via immunoSEQ multiplex PCR, lists solely in-frame clones and lacks some. The sample holds about 320,000 clones, less than 15% seen once. CD45RO/CCR7/CD25/CD127/CD95/CD27 separated CD4+ naive, central memory, regulatory and stem cell-like memory cells by sorting. Study results and limitations: Relative to healthy donors, patients appeared to have naive, central memory and Treg TCRB repertoires that were more similar. For Type 1 diabetes patients, all four CD4+ subsets carried TCRB CDR3s that were moderately but significantly shorter.

In this sample, this clone turned up a few times. What it binds is unknown. V gave up 2 bases and J gave up 3 bases, with 11 bases separating them. The germline CDR1 and CDR2 sequences are SGHTA and FQGNSA. This CDR3 contains 15 residues. This chain joins TRBV7-2 and TRBJ1-5; D uncertain. The specimen was central memory CD4+ T cells from blood. The receptor comes from a man aged 25-45 years in good health. CDR3 in DNA: TGTGCCAGCAGCTTAAATTCCCAGCCCAATCAGCCCCAGCATTTT. Translating it yields CASSLNSQPNQPQHF.